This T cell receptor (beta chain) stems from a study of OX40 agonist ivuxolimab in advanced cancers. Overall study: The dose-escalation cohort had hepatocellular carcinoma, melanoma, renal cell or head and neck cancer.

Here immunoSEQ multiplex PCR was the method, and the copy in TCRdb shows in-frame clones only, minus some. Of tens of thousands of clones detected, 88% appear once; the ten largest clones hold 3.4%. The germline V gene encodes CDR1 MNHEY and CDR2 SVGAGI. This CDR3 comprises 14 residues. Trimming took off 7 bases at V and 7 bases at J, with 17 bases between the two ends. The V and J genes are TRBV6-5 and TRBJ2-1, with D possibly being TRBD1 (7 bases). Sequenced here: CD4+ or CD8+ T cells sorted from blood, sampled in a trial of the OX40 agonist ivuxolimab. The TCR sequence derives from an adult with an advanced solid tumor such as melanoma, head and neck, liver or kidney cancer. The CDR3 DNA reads TGTGCCAGCACCCCAGGGGGGCGAAGGAATGAGCAGTTCTTC. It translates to CASTPGGRRNEQFF.